The 28 T cell receptor beta chains given below trace back to one sample, sequenced in a study of CD8+ T cells in alopecia areata. Reverse transcribed after extraction, RNA yielded cDNA as the sequencing template. TCRdb's copy holds only in-frame clones and misses some; the assay was immunoSEQ multiplex PCR. The profile shows about 180,000 clones, roughly 60% of them singletons. The treatment denotes: oral pan-JAK inhibitor, 5-10 mg twice daily. Material: CD4+ T cells sorted from blood, obtained between weeks 55 and 70, from a patient treated with tofacitinib. These receptors were collected from a human donor with alopecia areata.

The rearrangement links TRBV18 to TRBJ2-5; D remains unclear. V gave up 11 bases and J gave up 5 bases, with 9 bases separating them. Germline V gene data show CDR1 as KGHSH and CDR2 as LQKENI. The CDR3 covers 10 residues. Here the CDR3 reads CAETWETQYF. CDR3 in DNA: TGTGCCGAAACATGGGAGACCCAGTACTTC.

This clone was detected a few times. The J gene is TRBJ1-1, the V gene TRBV4-1; D not certain. The germline V gene encodes CDR1 MGHRA and CDR2 YSYEKL. CDR3 length: 14 amino acids. Trimming pared 0 bases from V and 6 bases from J, leaving 11 bases between. DNA for the CDR3: TGCGCCAGCAGCCAAGATCCGGTCAGCCCTGAAGCTTTCTTT. Translation gives CASSQDPVSPEAFF.

This clone was detected a few times. This chain links TRBV4-1 with TRBJ2-2; 7 nucleotides align to TRBD2. Per germline, CDR1 MGHRA and CDR2 YSYEKL. V lost 6 bases to trimming and J lost 1 base; unmatched junction nucleotides: 8. The CDR3 sequence is 16 residues long. The CDR3 here is CASRVRGGRNTGELFF. CDR3 DNA: TGCGCCAGCAGGGTAAGGGGAGGGCGGAACACCGGGGAGCTGTTTTTT.

The J gene is TRBJ2-3, the V gene TRBV6-5; D is unclear. CDR3 length: 14 amino acids. CDR1 is MNHEY and CDR2 is SVGAGI in the germline V gene. Trimming stripped 6 bases from V and 3 bases from J, with 13 bases between. The CDR3 DNA reads TGTGCCAGCAGGCAGGCCAAGCTTACAGATACGCAGTATTTT. Translated: CASRQAKLTDTQYF.

This clone was detected only a few times. The chain joins TRBV7-9 to TRBJ1-1; D is undetermined. Between the trimmed V and J ends, which lost 7 bases and 7 bases, there was a span of 10 bases. Germline assignment: CDR1 SEHNR and CDR2 FQNEAQ (reference sequence). CDR3 length equals 11 residues. For the CDR3, the DNA is TGTGCCAGCAACAGACGGAATGAAGCTTTCTTT. Its translation: CASNRRNEAFF.

The chain combines TRBV2 with TRBJ2-7, with D perhaps being TRBD1 or TRBD2 (5 bases each). Germline assignment: CDR1 SNHLY and CDR2 FYNNEI. The CDR3 length is 15 residues. The V end lost 6 bases, the J end lost 0 bases, and 15 bases lay between the germline ends. CDR3 amino acids: CASSDWDGSSYEQYF. CDR3 in DNA: TGTGCCAGCAGCGACTGGGACGGAAGCTCCTACGAGCAGTACTTC.

The genes are TRBV5-1 and TRBJ2-2; tentatively, D is TRBD1 or TRBD2 (5 bases each). Trimming left V 0 bases short and J 6 bases short, with 9 bases between. Looked up from germline, CDR1 is SGHRS and CDR2 is YFSETQ. The CDR3 consists of 14 residues. CDR3 region: CASSLARGAGELFF. In DNA form, the CDR3 reads TGCGCCAGCAGCTTGGCGCGAGGGGCCGGGGAGCTGTTTTTT.

As for this clone: The sample has other DNA sequences that encode this CDR3 too. The V call is TRBV2, the J call TRBJ2-7, with D hard to call. V gave up 8 bases and J gave up 3 bases, with 8 bases separating them. CDR1 SNHLY and CDR2 FYNNEI come from the germline V gene. CDR3 length equals 11 residues. CDR3 sequence: CASSPLYEQYF. The DNA for the CDR3 is TGTGCCAGCTCCCCACTCTACGAGCAGTACTTC. Full variable domain (rest looked up from reference TRBV2 and TRBJ2-7): EPEVTQTPSHQVTQMGQEVILRCVPISNHLYFYWYRQILGQKVEFLVSFYNNEISEKSEIFDDQFSVERPDGSNFTLKIRSTKLEDSAMYFCASSPLYEQYFGPGTRLTVT.

J is TRBJ1-1 and V is TRBV11-2; D unresolved. With 5 bases removed from V and 1 base from J, the gap between germline ends came to 11 bases. The CDR3 spans 14 residues. Germline V lookup: CDR1 SGHAT, CDR2 FQNNGV. The CDR3 bases are TGTGCCAGCAGCCTCACATCTCCGAACACTGAAGCTTTCTTT. Its translation: CASSLTSPNTEAFF.

This clone was counted between two and nine times. The gene calls are TRBV7-9 and TRBJ2-1; no clear D gene. CDR3 size: 15 residues. Germline V lookup: CDR1 SEHNR, CDR2 FQNEAQ (reference sequence). Trimming pared 5 bases from V and 7 bases from J, leaving 18 bases between. CDR3 residues: CASSPPFRFGNEQFF. The CDR3 nucleotides are TGTGCCAGCAGCCCCCCCTTCAGGTTCGGTAATGAGCAGTTCTTC.

The chain has TRBV29-1 and TRBJ1-1; no clear D. This CDR3 has 14 residues. Germline V gene sequence: CDR1 SQVTM, CDR2 ANQGSEA. V was cut by 5 bases and J by 1 base, with 14 bases left in between. The CDR3 DNA follows: TGCAGCGTTAGTGTAGAACAGACGAACACTGAAGCTTTCTTT. Protein sequence: CSVSVEQTNTEAFF.

V usage is TRBV5-6 and J usage is TRBJ1-1, with D uncertain. The CDR3 is 14 amino acids. V lost 6 bases to trimming and J lost 4 bases, with 16 bases between them. Germline CDR1 and CDR2: SGHDT and YYEEEE. As DNA, the CDR3 is TGTGCCAGCAACCCGCGAAGACTGTTCACTGAAGCTTTCTTT. Its protein product is CASNPRRLFTEAFF.

The V call is TRBV5-6, the J call TRBJ1-5, with D possibly matching TRBD1 (5 bases). The CDR3 is 14 residues long. V lost 0 bases to trimming and J lost 5 bases, with 9 bases between them. Germline assignment: CDR1 SGHDT and CDR2 YYEEEE. CDR3 in amino acids: CASSLGIRDQPQHF. Here the CDR3 DNA reads TGTGCCAGCAGCTTGGGGATCAGGGATCAGCCCCAGCATTTT.

The chain is built from TRBV11-2 and TRBJ2-5; no reliable D call. CDR1 and CDR2 from the germline V gene are SGHAT and FQNNGV. The CDR3 totals 13 residues. The V gene lost 5 bases and the J gene lost 4 bases, with 11 bases spanning the gap. CDR3 coding DNA: TGTGCCAGCAGCGGGTACATATCAGAGACCCAGTACTTC. Its translation: CASSGYISETQYF. The variable domain in full, with the rest retrieved from reference TRBV11-2 and TRBJ2-5, is EAGVAQSPRYKIIEKRQSVAFWCNPISGHATLYWYQQILGQGPKLLIQFQNNGVVDDSQLPKDRFSAERLKGVDSTLKIQPAKLEDSAVYLCASSGYISETQYFGPGTRLLVL.

The chain is built from TRBV6-5 and TRBJ2-7, with D possibly TRBD1 on 5 matching bases. V gave up 5 bases and J gave up 2 bases, with 10 bases separating them. Germline CDR1 MNHEY, CDR2 SVGAGI. This CDR3 is built from 13 residues. The CDR3 DNA is TGTGCCAGCAGTCGACAGAAAGCCTACGAGCAGTACTTC. As protein: CASSRQKAYEQYF.

The chain employs TRBV5-1 and TRBJ2-3; TRBD2 aligns across 10 bases. The junction had 5 bases not matched to a gene; V was cut back by 0 bases and J by 4 bases. The CDR3 runs 16 residues. In germline, CDR1 is SGHRS, CDR2 YFSETQ. The chain's CDR3 is CASSLDPSGGPDTQYF. Here the CDR3 DNA reads TGCGCCAGCAGCTTGGACCCTAGCGGGGGCCCAGATACGCAGTATTTT.

This clone showed up just once. The chain has TRBV6-5 and TRBJ1-5; D gene ambiguous. The ends were cut back, 0 bases at V and 5 bases at J, with 8 bases in the middle. CDR1 and CDR2 (germline): MNHEY, SVGAGI. The CDR3 totals 14 residues. CDR3 bases: TGTGCCAGCAGTTACTCTGGTTTCGATCAGCCCCAGCATTTT. This encodes CASSYSGFDQPQHF.

This clone was seen a few times. Other DNA sequences in the same sample also yield this CDR3. This rearrangement joins TRBV27 to TRBJ1-1, with D maybe TRBD1 (5 bases). Trimming cost V 0 bases and J 1 base, with 9 bases left between them. CDR3 size: 15 residues. CDR1 is MNHEY, CDR2 SMNVEV, per germline (reference sequence). The CDR3 sequence is CASSLSGTGNTEAFF. The DNA of the CDR3 is TGTGCCAGCAGTTTATCCGGGACTGGGAACACTGAAGCTTTCTTT.

The rearrangement joins TRBV7-2 to TRBJ1-2; D is ambiguous. This CDR3 contains 14 residues. V was trimmed by 1 base and J by 8 bases, leaving 14 bases between them. The germline gives CDR1 SGHTA, CDR2 FQGNSA. CDR3 protein: CASSLGQKAGGYTF. CDR3 coding DNA: TGTGCCAGCAGCTTAGGGCAAAAGGCGGGCGGCTACACCTTC. Looking up the rest from reference TRBV7-2 and TRBJ1-2 gives the full variable domain: GAGVSQSPSNKVTEKGKDVELRCDPISGHTALYWYRQSLGQGLEFLIYFQGNSAPDKSGLPSDRFSAERTGGSVSTLTIQRTQQEDSAVYLCASSLGQKAGGYTFGSGTRLTVV.

The chain joins TRBV9 to TRBJ1-2; no clear D. The CDR3 runs to 14 residues. Trimming pared 0 bases from V and 4 bases from J, leaving 10 bases between. Germline assignment: CDR1 SGDLS and CDR2 YYNGEE. CDR3 loop: CASSVVKGVYGYTF. The DNA of the CDR3 is TGTGCCAGCAGCGTAGTGAAGGGTGTCTATGGCTACACCTTC.

The J gene is TRBJ2-7, the V gene TRBV5-1, with D uncertain. CDR1 is SGHRS and CDR2 is YFSETQ in the germline V gene. The ends were cut back, 0 bases at V and 3 bases at J, with 10 bases in the middle. The CDR3 consists of 14 residues. Here the CDR3 reads CASSLDRFSYEQYF. Here the CDR3 DNA reads TGCGCCAGCAGCTTGGATCGATTTAGCTACGAGCAGTACTTC.

V and J are TRBV5-1 and TRBJ2-7, with a possible D match to TRBD1 (6 bases). CDR1 and CDR2 from the germline V gene are SGHRS and YFSETQ. The CDR3 runs to 13 residues. Between the trimmed V and J ends, which lost 4 bases and 6 bases, there was a span of 14 bases. The CDR3 region has the DNA TGCGCCAGCAGCACGCATCCAGGGGCCGAGCAGTACTTC. It translates to CASSTHPGAEQYF.

The chain uses TRBV6-5 and TRBJ2-7; D possibly corresponds to TRBD2 (5 bases). The CDR3 has 14 residues. V lost 8 bases to trimming and J lost 0 bases, with 14 bases between them. Germline CDR1 reads MNHEY; CDR2 reads SVGAGI. The CDR3 sequence is CASGAVYSSYEQYF. CDR3 DNA: TGTGCCAGCGGAGCGGTCTACTCCTCCTACGAGCAGTACTTC.

As for this clone: Other DNA sequences in this specimen translate into the identical CDR3. The chain combines TRBV2 with TRBJ1-5, with 10 bases identical to TRBD1. The CDR3 is 13 residues long. Germline loops: CDR1 SNHLY, CDR2 FYNNEI. Trimming took 8 bases from V and 4 from J; bases not matched to a gene: 2. In DNA form, the CDR3 reads TGTGCCAGCTCGGGACAGGGGAATCAGCCCCAGCATTTT. This codes for CASSGQGNQPQHF.

Turning to this clone: The sample has other DNA sequences that encode this CDR3 too. The gene calls are TRBV6-5 and TRBJ2-7, with 9 positions matching TRBD1. The CDR3 is 15 residues long. In germline, CDR1 is MNHEY, CDR2 SVGAGI. V trimming: 6 bases; J trimming: 6 bases; junction bases outside the gene matches: 12. CDR3 amino acids: CASSTTGTGNFEQYF. The CDR3 nucleotides are TGTGCCAGCAGCACCACCGGGACAGGGAATTTCGAGCAGTACTTC.

This chain connects TRBV7-9 to TRBJ2-3; TRBD1 matches at 8 bases. This CDR3 has 16 residues. Germline V gene sequence: CDR1 SEHNR, CDR2 FQNEAQ (reference sequence). Germline trimming cut 5 bases from V and 3 bases from J; bases unmatched to any gene: 10. The DNA for the CDR3 is TGTGCCAGCAGCACCGCAGGGGGCGCGGGGACAGATACGCAGTATTTT. It codes for CASSTAGGAGTDTQYF.

The CDR3: CASSLGQGAMNTEAFF. In DNA form, the CDR3 reads TGCGCCAGCAGCTTGGGACAGGGGGCAATGAACACTGAAGCTTTCTTT. This chain connects TRBV5-1 to TRBJ1-1; 10 bases are a match to TRBD1. The germline gives CDR1 SGHRS, CDR2 YFSETQ. The CDR3 totals 16 residues. The V gene end was trimmed by 0 bases and the J gene end by 0 bases; junction bases not matched to a gene: 2.

V is TRBV5-6 and J is TRBJ1-1, with D unclear. Per germline, CDR1 SGHDT and CDR2 YYEEEE. This CDR3 has 14 residues. Deletions cut 0 bases from V and 3 bases from J, with 9 bases between. CDR3 DNA sequence: TGTGCCAGCAGCTTGGTCCTTAGGGACACTGAAGCTTTCTTT. Translating it yields CASSLVLRDTEAFF.